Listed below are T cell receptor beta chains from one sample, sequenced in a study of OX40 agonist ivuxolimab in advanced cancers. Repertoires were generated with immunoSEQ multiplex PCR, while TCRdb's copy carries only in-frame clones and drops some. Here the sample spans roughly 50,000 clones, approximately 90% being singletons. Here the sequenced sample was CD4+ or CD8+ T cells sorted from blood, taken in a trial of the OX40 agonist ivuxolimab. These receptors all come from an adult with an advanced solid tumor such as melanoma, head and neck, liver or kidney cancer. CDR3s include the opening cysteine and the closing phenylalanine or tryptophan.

CDR3 protein: CASPGTDTQYF; V gene: TRBV6-6
CDR3 protein: CASSESRGGEFEQYF; V gene: TRBV6-1
CDR3 protein: CASSSGGSNQPQHF; V gene: TRBV7-8
CDR3 protein: CAISDPGQGFEDIQYF; V gene: TRBV10-3
CDR3 protein: CASSLTPYEQYF; V gene: TRBV6-5
CDR3 protein: CASSGLAETSYNEQFF; V gene: TRBV14
CDR3 protein: CASSVQGILYGYTF; V gene: TRBV7-9
CDR3 protein: CASSVPGAGELFF; V gene: TRBV9
CDR3 protein: CAWSGLAVSGANVLTF; V gene: TRBV30
CDR3 protein: CASSFRSGENNEQFF; V gene: TRBV9
CDR3 protein: CASSLSIGEGYTF; V gene: TRBV27
CDR3 protein: CAISAGQIYEQYF; V gene: TRBV10-3
CDR3 protein: CASSQDKTSGADTQYF; V gene: TRBV4-1
CDR3 protein: CASSIRGDRVEKLFF; V gene: TRBV19
CDR3 protein: CASSAGAYFMNTEAFF; V gene: TRBV6-1
CDR3 protein: CASSPSGASYEQYF; V gene: TRBV7-2
CDR3 protein: CASSSDLWRTSYEQYF; V gene: TRBV27
CDR3 protein: CASSPWTGDTQYF; V gene: TRBV9
CDR3 protein: CATSREGGVDEQFF; V gene: TRBV15
CDR3 protein: CATSPETSGGAVSITGELFF; V gene: TRBV15
CDR3 protein: CASSQGLAGYNEQFF; V gene: TRBV19
CDR3 protein: CASSLSPGLAGSYEQYF; V gene: TRBV27
CDR3 protein: CASSPALVAALPYEQYF; V gene: TRBV18
CDR3 protein: CASSPLRSNEQFF; V gene: TRBV4-1
CDR3 protein: CASSVEGASTDTQYF; V gene: TRBV9
CDR3 protein: CASSPRGHSTDTQYF; V gene: TRBV13
CDR3 protein: CASSFLGRGNQETQYF; V gene: TRBV28
CDR3 protein: CASSPLSGGSNQPQHF; V gene: TRBV5-5
CDR3 protein: CASSLRDRGFVEQFF; V gene: TRBV5-5
CDR3 protein: CSGFGNEQFF; V gene: TRBV20-1
CDR3 protein: CASGYPGPQHF; V gene: TRBV6-5
CDR3 protein: CASSFAQTKNIQYF; V gene: TRBV13
CDR3 protein: CASTQQGWHEQFF; V gene: TRBV6-5
CDR3 protein: CASSIGLADYNEQFF; V gene: TRBV19
CDR3 protein: CASSEFHREYGYTF; V gene: TRBV6-1
CDR3 protein: CASSQEQGNPEAFF; V gene: TRBV4-1
CDR3 protein: CASSFRAIRYEQYF; V gene: TRBV2
CDR3 protein: CASSDRGFTEAFF; V gene: TRBV25-1
CDR3 protein: CASSQSPLAGLETQYF; V gene: TRBV7-6
CDR3 protein: CASSQDRQGEGPSSYEQYF; V gene: TRBV4-3